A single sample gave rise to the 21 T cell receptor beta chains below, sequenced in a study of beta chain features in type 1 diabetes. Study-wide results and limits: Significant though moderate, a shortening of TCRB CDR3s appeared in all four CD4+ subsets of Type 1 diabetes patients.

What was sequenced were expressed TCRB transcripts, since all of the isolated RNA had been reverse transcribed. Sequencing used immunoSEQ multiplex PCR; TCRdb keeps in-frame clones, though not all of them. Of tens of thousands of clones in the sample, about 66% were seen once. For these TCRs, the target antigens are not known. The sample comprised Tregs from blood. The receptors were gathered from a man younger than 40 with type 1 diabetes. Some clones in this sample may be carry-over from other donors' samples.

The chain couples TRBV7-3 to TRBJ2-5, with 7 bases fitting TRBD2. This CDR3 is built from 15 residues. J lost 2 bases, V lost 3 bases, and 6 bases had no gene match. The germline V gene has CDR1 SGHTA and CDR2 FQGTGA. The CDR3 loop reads CASSFSGTGQETQYF. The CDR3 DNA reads TGTGCCAGCAGCTTCAGCGGGACGGGTCAAGAGACCCAGTACTTC.

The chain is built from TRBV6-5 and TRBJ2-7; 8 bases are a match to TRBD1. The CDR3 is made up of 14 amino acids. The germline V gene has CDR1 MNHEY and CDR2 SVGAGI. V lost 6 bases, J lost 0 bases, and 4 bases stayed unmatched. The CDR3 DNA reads TGTGCCAGCAGGAGAGACAGGGGCTCCTACGAGCAGTACTTC. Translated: CASRRDRGSYEQYF.

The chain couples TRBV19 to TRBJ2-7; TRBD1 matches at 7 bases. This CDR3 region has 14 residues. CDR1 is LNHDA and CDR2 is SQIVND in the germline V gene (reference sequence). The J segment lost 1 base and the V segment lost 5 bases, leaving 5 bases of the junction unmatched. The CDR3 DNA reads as TGTGCCAGTAGTCTTGAGGACAGGTCCTACGAGCAGTACTTC. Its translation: CASSLEDRSYEQYF.

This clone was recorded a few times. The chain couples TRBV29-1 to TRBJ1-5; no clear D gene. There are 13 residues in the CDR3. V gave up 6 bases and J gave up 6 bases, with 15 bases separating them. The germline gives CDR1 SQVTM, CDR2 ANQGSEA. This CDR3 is CSVAPVGGQPQHF. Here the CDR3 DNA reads TGCAGCGTAGCGCCGGTAGGCGGTCAGCCCCAGCATTTT.

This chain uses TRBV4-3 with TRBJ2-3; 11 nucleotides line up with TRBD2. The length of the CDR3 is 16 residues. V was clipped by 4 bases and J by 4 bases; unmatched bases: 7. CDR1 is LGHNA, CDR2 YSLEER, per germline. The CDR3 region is CASSLRTSGFSDTQYF. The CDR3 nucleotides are TGCGCCAGCAGCCTTCGGACTAGCGGGTTTTCAGATACGCAGTATTTT.

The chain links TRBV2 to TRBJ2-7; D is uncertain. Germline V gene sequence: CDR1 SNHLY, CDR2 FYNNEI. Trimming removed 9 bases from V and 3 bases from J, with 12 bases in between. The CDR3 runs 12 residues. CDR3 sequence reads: CASSLAHYEQYF. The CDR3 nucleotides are TGTGCCAGTTCGTTGGCCCACTACGAGCAGTACTTC.

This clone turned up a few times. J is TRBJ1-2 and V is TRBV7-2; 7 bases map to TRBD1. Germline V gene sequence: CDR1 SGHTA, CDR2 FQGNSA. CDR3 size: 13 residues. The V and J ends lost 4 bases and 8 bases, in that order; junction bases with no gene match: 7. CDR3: CASSSRGGDGYTF. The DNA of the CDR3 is TGTGCCAGCAGCTCCCGAGGGGGCGACGGCTACACCTTC.

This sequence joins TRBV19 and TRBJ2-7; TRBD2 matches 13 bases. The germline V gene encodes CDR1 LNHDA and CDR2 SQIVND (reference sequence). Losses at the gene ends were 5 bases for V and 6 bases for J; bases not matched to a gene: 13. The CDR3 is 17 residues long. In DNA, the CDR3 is TGTGCCAGTAGTCTCTCCGGGACTAGCGGGGTCGTTGGCGAGCAGTACTTC. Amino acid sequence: CASSLSGTSGVVGEQYF.

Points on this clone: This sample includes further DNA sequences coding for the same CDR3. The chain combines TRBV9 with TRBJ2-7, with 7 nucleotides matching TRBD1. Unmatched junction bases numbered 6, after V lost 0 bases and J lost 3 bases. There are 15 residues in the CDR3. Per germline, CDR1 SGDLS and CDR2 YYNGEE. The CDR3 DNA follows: TGTGCCAGCAGCGTAGAGGCAGGGGGTCTCTACGAGCAGTACTTC. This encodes CASSVEAGGLYEQYF.

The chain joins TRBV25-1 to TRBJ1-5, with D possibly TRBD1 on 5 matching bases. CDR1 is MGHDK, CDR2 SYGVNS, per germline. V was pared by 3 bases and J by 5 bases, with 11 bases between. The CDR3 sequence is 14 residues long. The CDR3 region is CASSEPGYHQPQHF. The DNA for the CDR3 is TGTGCCAGCAGTGAGCCAGGGTATCATCAGCCCCAGCATTTT.

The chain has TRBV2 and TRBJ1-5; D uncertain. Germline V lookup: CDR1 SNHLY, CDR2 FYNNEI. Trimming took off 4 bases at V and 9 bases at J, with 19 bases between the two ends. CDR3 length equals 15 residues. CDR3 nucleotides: TGTGCCAGCAGTGGAACACCGGGGTACGATTCGCCCCAGCATTTT. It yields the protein CASSGTPGYDSPQHF.

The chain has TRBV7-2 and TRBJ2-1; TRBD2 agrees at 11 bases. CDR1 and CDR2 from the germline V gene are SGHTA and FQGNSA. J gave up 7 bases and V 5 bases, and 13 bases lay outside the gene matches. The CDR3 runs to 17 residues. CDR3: CASSKLAGETGLNEQFF. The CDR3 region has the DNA TGTGCCAGCAGCAAACTAGCGGGGGAAACTGGTTTAAATGAGCAGTTCTTC. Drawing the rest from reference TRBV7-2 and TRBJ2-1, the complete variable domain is GAGVSQSPSNKVTEKGKDVELRCDPISGHTALYWYRQSLGQGLEFLIYFQGNSAPDKSGLPSDRFSAERTGGSVSTLTIQRTQQEDSAVYLCASSKLAGETGLNEQFFGPGTRLTVL.

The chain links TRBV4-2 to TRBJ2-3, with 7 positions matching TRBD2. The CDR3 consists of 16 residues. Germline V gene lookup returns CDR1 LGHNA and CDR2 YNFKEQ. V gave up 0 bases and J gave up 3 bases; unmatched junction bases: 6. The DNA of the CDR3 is TGTGCCAGCAGCCAAGATAAGAAGCGGGATACAGATACGCAGTATTTT. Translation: CASSQDKKRDTDTQYF.

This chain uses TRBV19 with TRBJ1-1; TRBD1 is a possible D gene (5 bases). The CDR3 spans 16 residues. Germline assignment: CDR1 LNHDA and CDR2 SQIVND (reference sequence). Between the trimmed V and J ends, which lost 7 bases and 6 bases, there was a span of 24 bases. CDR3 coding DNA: TGTGCCAGTATTAGTGTAGGGTCGATCCAACAGGCTGAAGCTTTCTTT. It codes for CASISVGSIQQAEAFF.

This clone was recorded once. CDR3 DNA sequence: TGTGCCAGCTCACCACCGGAGGCGGCGCAGTTCTTC. Protein product: CASSPPEAAQFF. The chain employs TRBV18 and TRBJ2-1; D perhaps matches TRBD2 (5 bases). Trimming took off 0 bases at V and 12 bases at J, with 9 bases between the two ends. The CDR3 is made up of 12 amino acids. The germline V gene encodes CDR1 KGHSH and CDR2 LQKENI.

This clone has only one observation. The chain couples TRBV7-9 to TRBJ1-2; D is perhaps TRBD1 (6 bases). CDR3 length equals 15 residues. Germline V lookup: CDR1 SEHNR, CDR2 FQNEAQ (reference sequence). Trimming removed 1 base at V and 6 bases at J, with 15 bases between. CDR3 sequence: CASSLGRSRQDGYTF. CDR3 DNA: TGTGCCAGCAGCTTAGGAAGGTCGAGACAGGATGGCTACACCTTC. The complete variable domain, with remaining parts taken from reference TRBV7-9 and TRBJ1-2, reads DTGVSQNPRHKITKRGQNVTFRCDPISEHNRLYWYRQTLGQGPEFLTYFQNEAQLEKSRLLSDRFSAERPKGSFSTLEIQRTEQGDSAMYLCASSLGRSRQDGYTFGSGTRLTVV.

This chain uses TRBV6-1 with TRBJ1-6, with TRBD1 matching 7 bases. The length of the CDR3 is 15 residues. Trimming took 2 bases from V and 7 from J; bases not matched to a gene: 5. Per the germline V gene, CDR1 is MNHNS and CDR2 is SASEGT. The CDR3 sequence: CASSERSGGNSPLHF. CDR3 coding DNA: TGTGCCAGCAGTGAACGGTCAGGGGGAAATTCACCCCTCCACTTT.

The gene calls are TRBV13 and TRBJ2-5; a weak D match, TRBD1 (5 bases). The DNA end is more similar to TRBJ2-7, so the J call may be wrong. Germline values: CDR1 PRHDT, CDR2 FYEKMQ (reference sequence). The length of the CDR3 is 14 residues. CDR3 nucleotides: TGTGCCAGCAGCGCCAACAGGATCTCCTACGAGCAGTACTTC. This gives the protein CASSANRISYEQYF.

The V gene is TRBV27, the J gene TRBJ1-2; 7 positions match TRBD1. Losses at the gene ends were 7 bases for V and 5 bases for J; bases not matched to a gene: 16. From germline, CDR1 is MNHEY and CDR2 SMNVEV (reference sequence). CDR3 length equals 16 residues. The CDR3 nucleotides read TGTGCCAGCACCCTATCCGGTACACAGGGGTTTTATGGCTACACCTTC. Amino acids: CASTLSGTQGFYGYTF.

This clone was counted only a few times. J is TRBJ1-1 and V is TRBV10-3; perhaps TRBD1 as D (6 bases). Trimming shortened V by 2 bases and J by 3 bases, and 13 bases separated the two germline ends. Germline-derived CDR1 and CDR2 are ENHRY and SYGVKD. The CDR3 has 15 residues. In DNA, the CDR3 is TGTGCCATCAGTGAGGGGGGAGGGGGAGACACTGAAGCTTTCTTT. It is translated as CAISEGGGGDTEAFF.

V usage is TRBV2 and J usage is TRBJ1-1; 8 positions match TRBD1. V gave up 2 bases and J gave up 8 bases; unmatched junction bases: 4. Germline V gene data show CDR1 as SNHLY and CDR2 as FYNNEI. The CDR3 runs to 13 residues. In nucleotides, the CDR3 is TGTGCCAGCAGTGAACCGGACAGGGAAGAAGCTTTCTTT. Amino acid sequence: CASSEPDREEAFF.